The 21 T cell receptor beta chains below come from one sample, sequenced in a study of T cells in narcolepsy (dated by TCRdb to the late 2010s). The method behind the library was the immunoSEQ multiplex PCR assay. Held by TCRdb, this immuneACCESS table contains in-frame sequences only and omits some clones. Under half of the omission traces to an unresolved V gene where checked; the cause of the rest is unknown. The table for this sample lists tens of thousands of clones; about 76% of them were counted only once. The biggest ten clones account for approximately 1% of the sample. Input material: CD45RA- memory CD4+ T cells from PBMCs. This specimen's cell subset or site label, interpreted: memory T cells sorted ex vivo from peripheral blood. Receptors were obtained from a human donor with narcolepsy.

This clone was observed a single time. The V and J genes are TRBV7-2 and TRBJ2-7; D not certain. The length of the CDR3 is 12 residues. CDR1 is SGHTA and CDR2 is FQGNSA in the germline V gene. Trimming removed 5 bases at V and 3 bases at J, with 8 bases between. The CDR3 bases are TGTGCCAGCAGCCCCTACCGCTACGAGCAGTACTTC. Protein: CASSPYRYEQYF.

V and J are TRBV27 and TRBJ2-5; 9 bases are shared with TRBD2. The CDR3 is made up of 20 amino acids. Germline trimming cut 3 bases from V and 2 bases from J; bases unmatched to any gene: 19. Germline V gene lookup returns CDR1 MNHEY and CDR2 SMNVEV (reference sequence). CDR3 protein: CASSFSREGVAGVGQETQYF. DNA of the CDR3: TGTGCCAGCAGTTTTAGCCGTGAGGGGGTAGCGGGAGTAGGGCAAGAGACCCAGTACTTC.

The CDR3, as DNA: TGTGCCAGCAATGGGGGGTCCACAGATACGCAGTATTTT. As protein: CASNGGSTDTQYF. The J gene is TRBJ2-3, the V gene TRBV5-4, with TRBD2 as a possible D gene (6 bases). The CDR3 extends over 13 amino acids. V was cut by 6 bases and J by 2 bases, with 10 bases left in between. In germline, CDR1 is SGHNT, CDR2 YYREEE (reference sequence).

Only a few counts were recorded for this clone. This chain uses TRBV6-1 with TRBJ2-7; 12 bases are a match to TRBD2. The V gene end was trimmed by 2 bases and the J gene end by 4 bases; junction bases not matched to a gene: 12. The CDR3 is 18 residues long. The germline V gene encodes CDR1 MNHNS and CDR2 SASEGT. For the CDR3, the DNA is TGTGCCAGCAGTGAAAATCCTGTGACTAGCGGGAGAGGATACGAGCAGTACTTC. Its protein is CASSENPVTSGRGYEQYF.

The rearrangement uses TRBV6-6 and TRBJ2-3; TRBD2 is a possible D gene (5 bases). Germline V gives CDR1 MNHNY, CDR2 SVGAGI (reference sequence). V gave up 8 bases and J gave up 2 bases, with 11 bases separating them. CDR3 size: 13 residues. CDR3 bases: TGTGCCAGCGAGGGCCGGGTCACAGATACGCAGTATTTT. This translates into CASEGRVTDTQYF.

The chain joins TRBV27 to TRBJ2-1, with 9 positions matching TRBD2. The germline gives CDR1 MNHEY, CDR2 SMNVEV (reference sequence). J was trimmed by 9 bases and V by 0 bases; bases with no gene match: 9. There are 16 residues in the CDR3. CDR3 sequence reads: CASSLSPSGNHGEQFF. DNA for the CDR3: TGTGCCAGCAGTTTATCGCCTAGCGGGAACCACGGTGAGCAGTTCTTC.

The V and J genes are TRBV6-5 and TRBJ2-7; 7 positions match TRBD2. V lost 8 bases to trimming and J lost 2 bases; unmatched junction nucleotides: 6. Germline V gene sequence: CDR1 MNHEY, CDR2 SVGAGI. The CDR3 totals 13 residues. As DNA, the CDR3 is TGTGCCAGCCTCGGGCTAGCGGCCTACGAGCAGTACTTC. Encoded protein: CASLGLAAYEQYF.

V and J are TRBV4-1 and TRBJ2-7; 10 positions agree with TRBD1. This CDR3 has 15 residues. From germline, CDR1 is MGHRA and CDR2 YSYEKL. J lost 6 bases, V lost 2 bases, and 7 bases had no gene match. The CDR3 loop reads CASSQPRDRGREQYF. The CDR3 DNA reads as TGCGCCAGCAGCCAACCAAGGGACAGGGGACGCGAGCAGTACTTC.

V gene TRBV11-3 combines with J gene TRBJ2-1, with TRBD2 matching over 10 bases. The CDR3 is 16 amino acids. Trimming at V came to 5 bases and at J to 9 bases, leaving 13 bases not matched to a gene. Germline assignment: CDR1 SGHNT and CDR2 YENEEA. CDR3 DNA sequence: TGTGCCAGCAGCGTTTCTAGCGGGGGCGGGATACCTGAGCAGTTCTTC. This encodes CASSVSSGGGIPEQFF.

J is TRBJ1-4 and V is TRBV5-1; 7 positions match TRBD1. This CDR3 comprises 14 residues. CDR1 and CDR2 (germline): SGHRS, YFSETQ. Trimming cost V 8 bases and J 5 bases; bases outside gene matches: 9. CDR3 in DNA: TGCGCCAGTAATGCGGGACAGAGAAATGAAAAACTGTTTTTT. The encoded protein is CASNAGQRNEKLFF.

J is TRBJ2-5 and V is TRBV7-7, with D unclear. Germline loops: CDR1 SSHAT, CDR2 FNYEAQ (reference sequence). The CDR3 extends over 13 amino acids. The V and J ends lost 1 base and 3 bases respectively, with 6 bases between them. The CDR3: CASSLGAKETQYF. Here the CDR3 DNA reads TGTGCCAGCAGCTTAGGGGCCAAAGAGACCCAGTACTTC.

J is TRBJ2-5 and V is TRBV7-9; 10 nucleotides align to TRBD2. CDR3 length: 16 residues. In germline, CDR1 is SEHNR, CDR2 FQNEAQ (reference sequence). V trimming: 3 bases; J trimming: 1 base; junction bases outside the gene matches: 5. The CDR3 here is CASSFASGRGQETQYF. In DNA form, the CDR3 reads TGTGCCAGCAGCTTCGCTAGCGGGAGAGGCCAAGAGACCCAGTACTTC.

The genes are TRBV7-9 and TRBJ1-4, with a weak D call TRBD1 (5 bases). V lost 1 base, J lost 6 bases, and 12 bases lay in between. CDR3 length equals 15 residues. Germline V CDR1 and CDR2: SEHNR, FQNEAQ (reference sequence). The CDR3 reads CASSLVQGWDEKLFF. The CDR3 coding sequence is TGTGCCAGCAGCTTAGTTCAGGGATGGGATGAAAAACTGTTTTTT.

The V gene is TRBV28, the J gene TRBJ2-5; no reliable D call. Germline assignment: CDR1 MDHEN and CDR2 SYDVKM. Trimming left V 5 bases short and J 2 bases short, with 12 bases between. The CDR3 spans 14 residues. The CDR3 DNA is TGTGCCAGCAGTGTGAGCCCTCAGCAAGAGACCCAGTACTTC. Residues: CASSVSPQQETQYF.

The genes are TRBV4-1 and TRBJ2-1; TRBD1 agrees at 7 bases. The V gene's germline CDR1 is MGHRA and CDR2 YSYEKL. The CDR3 runs to 17 residues. V dropped 0 bases and J dropped 8; count of bases not matched to a gene: 13. CDR3: CASSQDPPRGLMDEQFF. The DNA of the CDR3 is TGCGCCAGCAGCCAAGATCCTCCGAGGGGGCTAATGGATGAGCAGTTCTTC.

The CDR3 DNA sequence: TGTGCCAGCTCCGAATATCCAGCTACAGGGATCGGCCAGCCCCAGCATTTT. Residues: CASSEYPATGIGQPQHF. The chain has TRBV18 and TRBJ1-5, with TRBD1 as a possible D gene (6 bases). V was shortened by 6 bases and J by 7 bases, with 25 bases between the two germline ends. CDR1 KGHSH and CDR2 LQKENI come from the germline V gene. There are 17 residues in the CDR3.

The chain is built from TRBV5-1 and TRBJ2-1; D is unclear. The CDR3 length is 13 residues. The germline CDR1 and CDR2 sequences are SGHRS and YFSETQ. Trimming pared 0 bases from V and 6 bases from J, leaving 7 bases between. The CDR3: CASSLVEANEQFF. The CDR3, as DNA: TGCGCCAGCAGCTTGGTCGAAGCCAATGAGCAGTTCTTC.

The table lists this clone with a count of one. The chain has TRBV18 and TRBJ1-1, with TRBD1 as a possible D gene (5 bases). The V and J ends lost 6 bases and 0 bases respectively, with 14 bases between them. Germline CDR1 and CDR2: KGHSH and LQKENI. The CDR3 consists of 15 residues. The CDR3 spells CASSPGMGVNTEAFF. CDR3 coding DNA: TGTGCCAGCTCTCCCGGGATGGGGGTGAACACTGAAGCTTTCTTT.

This chain links TRBV7-2 with TRBJ1-1, with a tentative D call TRBD1 (6 bases). The CDR3 totals 16 residues. Germline V CDR1 and CDR2: SGHTA, FQGNSA. V lost 5 bases to trimming and J lost 1 base, with 17 bases between them. The CDR3 loop is CASSPPEGRGNTEAFF. The CDR3 DNA reads TGTGCCAGCAGCCCCCCCGAAGGCAGGGGGAACACTGAAGCTTTCTTT. Based on the CDR3 plus reference TRBV7-2 and TRBJ1-1, the full variable domain is GAGVSQSPSNKVTEKGKDVELRCDPISGHTALYWYRQSLGQGLEFLIYFQGNSAPDKSGLPSDRFSAERTGGSVSTLTIQRTQQEDSAVYLCASSPPEGRGNTEAFFGQGTRLTVV.

This chain connects TRBV6-6 to TRBJ2-1; no firm D call. This CDR3 has 11 amino acids. Per germline, CDR1 MNHNY and CDR2 SVGAGI (reference sequence). Trimming left V 6 bases short and J 7 bases short, with 7 bases between. The chain's CDR3 is CASSPLNEQFF. The CDR3 DNA reads TGTGCCAGCAGCCCACTAAATGAGCAGTTCTTC.

The chain links TRBV4-3 to TRBJ2-1, with 8 nucleotides matching TRBD1. CDR1 is LGHNA, CDR2 YSLEER, per germline. J lost 7 bases, V lost 4 bases, and 12 bases had no gene match. This CDR3 comprises 16 residues. CDR3 coding DNA: TGCGCCAGCAGCCCCGGAGGACAGGGAGTGATTAATGAGCAGTTCTTC. Protein: CASSPGGQGVINEQFF.